This note documents a single T cell receptor (beta chain) sequence. The record originates from a study of CDR3 diversity in severe acne. TCRdb independently ran MiXCR on the PCR reads; one entry per CDR3 protein. This table has roughly 100,000 distinct CDR3 sequences, 51% appearing once. This receptor was taken from a male donor with acne. Sample: blood.

The CDR3 DNA reads TGTGCCAGCAGCAGGGGGGGGACCTACGAGCAGTACTTC. It translates to CASSRGGTYEQYF. The rearrangement links TRBV7-9 to TRBJ2-7, with TRBD2 as a possible D gene (7 bases). The germline CDR1 and CDR2 sequences are SEHNR and FQNEAQ (reference sequence). With 5 bases removed from V and 2 bases from J, the gap between germline ends came to 10 bases. The CDR3 consists of 13 residues.